These 11 T cell receptor beta chains were sequenced from one sample in a study of shared clonotypes between healthy human individuals. The repertoire was sequenced with immunoSEQ multiplex PCR; TCRdb's copy has only in-frame clones and lacks some. In the table there are about 460,000 clones, over 60% of which are singletons. The source material was PBMCs. These receptors were collected from a woman in her forties in good health. Some clones in this sample may be carry-over from other donors' samples.

To note about this clone: In the same sample, other DNA sequences code for this CDR3. The chain uses TRBV18 and TRBJ1-4; no clear D gene. This CDR3 is built from 13 residues. V lost 4 bases and J lost 1, with 4 bases in between. The germline gives CDR1 KGHSH, CDR2 LQKENI. The CDR3: CASSQGTNEKLFF. The CDR3 DNA reads TGTGCCAGCTCACAGGGAACTAATGAAAAACTGTTTTTT.

The chain is built from TRBV15 and TRBJ2-7; D ambiguous. This CDR3 contains 13 residues. Germline V gene data show CDR1 as LNHNV and CDR2 as YYDKDF (reference sequence). Trimming cost V 4 bases and J 1 base, with 8 bases left between them. CDR3 amino acids: CATSTRFSYEQYF. CDR3 bases: TGTGCCACCAGCACTAGATTTTCCTACGAGCAGTACTTC.

V is TRBV5-1 and J is TRBJ2-5, with 8 bases matching TRBD1. V was clipped by 0 bases and J by 5 bases; unmatched bases: 6. This CDR3 is 15 amino acids long. The germline V gene has CDR1 SGHRS and CDR2 YFSETQ. CDR3 nucleotides: TGCGCCAGCAGCTTGGCAGGGGGCGTAGAGGAGACCCAGTACTTC. This gives the protein CASSLAGGVEETQYF. The full variable domain, with the rest looked up from reference TRBV5-1 and TRBJ2-5, is KAGVTQTPRYLIKTRGQQVTLSCSPISGHRSVSWYQQTPGQGLQFLFEYFSETQRNKGNFPGRFSGRQFSNSRSEMNVSTLELGDSALYLCASSLAGGVEETQYFGPGTRLLVL.

The chain recombines TRBV11-2 with TRBJ1-5; unclear D gene. The CDR3 has 14 residues. Trimming left V 5 bases short and J 4 bases short, with 12 bases between. Germline values: CDR1 SGHAT, CDR2 FQNNGV. The DNA of the CDR3 is TGTGCCAGCAGCGAACGGGCGGGGAATCAGCCCCAGCATTTT. It translates to CASSERAGNQPQHF.

This chain links TRBV7-2 with TRBJ2-3, with D tentatively TRBD1 or TRBD2 (5 bases each). CDR1 SGHTA and CDR2 FQGNSA come from the germline V gene. The CDR3 loop spans 15 amino acids. With 2 bases removed from V and 8 bases from J, the gap between germline ends came to 17 bases. The DNA for the CDR3 is TGTGCCAGCAGCTTACGTGGGGGAGTGTGGGGTACGCAGTATTTT. Translation gives CASSLRGGVWGTQYF.

This clone has more than one count but fewer than ten. The V gene is TRBV4-2, the J gene TRBJ2-5; the D gene is possibly TRBD1 (6 bases). The better agreement between TRBJ2-7 and the DNA end casts doubt on the J call. This CDR3 contains 15 residues. Germline CDR1 reads LGHNA; CDR2 reads YNFKEQ. As DNA, the CDR3 is TGTGCCAGCAGCCAAGGAGGGACACGGACCTACGAGCAGTACTTC. Translating gives CASSQGGTRTYEQYF.

This clone occurred many times. This sequence joins TRBV28 and TRBJ2-7, with 11 nucleotides matching TRBD2. The CDR3 is 14 residues long. Germline CDR1 and CDR2: MDHEN and SYDVKM. J gave up 6 bases and V 5 bases, and 6 bases lay outside the gene matches. In nucleotides, the CDR3 is TGTGCCAGCAGTACTAGCGGGAGTACGTTCGAGCAGTACTTC. Protein product: CASSTSGSTFEQYF.

V is TRBV28 and J is TRBJ2-7; TRBD1 aligns across 7 bases. Germline CDR1 is MDHEN and CDR2 is SYDVKM. V dropped 8 bases and J dropped 0; count of bases not matched to a gene: 4. The CDR3 spans 13 residues. CDR3 residues: CASGDSSSYEQYF. As DNA, the CDR3 is TGTGCCAGCGGGGACAGTAGCTCCTACGAGCAGTACTTC.

On this clone itself: Other DNA sequences from this sample encode an identical CDR3 as well. The rearrangement uses TRBV7-2 and TRBJ2-7, with 15 bases fitting TRBD2. This CDR3 region has 14 residues. Germline lookup yields CDR1 SGHTA and CDR2 FQGNSA. The V and J ends lost 4 bases and 7 bases, in that order; junction bases with no gene match: 2. Here the CDR3 reads CASSSGLAGGEQYF. The CDR3 DNA sequence: TGTGCCAGCAGCTCGGGACTAGCGGGAGGTGAGCAGTACTTC.

The chain has TRBV4-2 and TRBJ2-2; 7 bases align to TRBD2. V was pared by 4 bases and J by 3 bases, with 8 bases of the junction left unmatched. This CDR3 comprises 16 residues. The germline CDR1 and CDR2 sequences are LGHNA and YNFKEQ. This CDR3 is CASSLTSAGDTGELFF. The CDR3 DNA reads TGTGCCAGCAGCCTTACTAGCGCCGGAGACACCGGGGAGCTGTTTTTT.

V usage is TRBV6-5 and J usage is TRBJ2-5; D is possibly TRBD2 (6 bases). CDR1 and CDR2 (germline): MNHEY, SVGAGI. V was pared by 6 bases and J by 5 bases, with 13 bases between. The CDR3 is 13 residues long. DNA for the CDR3: TGTGCCAGCAGAGCGAATGGGGGGGAGACCCAGTACTTC. It codes for CASRANGGETQYF.